This T cell receptor beta chain is drawn from a study of shared clonotypes between healthy human individuals (dated by TCRdb to about 2020). Turning to the overall study: Two women and three men aged 18 to 49 years were included in the cohort. Per donor, three plates each were used for CD4 naive and CD4 memory, two for CD8 naive, and one for CD8 memory. To estimate repertoire size and how much clonotype sharing occurs between individuals, the study deeply sequenced the blood TCR repertoires of 5 or 6 healthy adults. To increase sequencing depth and limit assay-specific biases, TCR repertoire library preparation and sequencing were carried out by different laboratories using diverse techniques. Each donor's leukapheresis produced roughly between about 0.85 and 10 billion PBMCs.

CD8 naive samples were CD45RO-negative cells positively selected for CCR7, giving a CD45RA+CCR7+ population that excluded TemRA cells. Donors were healthy HIV-negative adults with no recently reported acute infections or vaccinations. Every donor was a Caucasian adult residing in Nashville, Tennessee, USA. Blood was collected by leukapheresis, and PBMCs were isolated by Ficoll-Histopaque density gradient centrifugation and then cryopreserved in liquid nitrogen vapor phase. Analytical flow cytometry was used to check the purity and quantity of each magnetically sorted T cell population. Each sorted fraction had its genomic DNA isolated and then quantified by UV absorbance on a Nanodrop 2000c. The germline V gene yields SGHDT for CDR1 and YYEEEE for CDR2. The CDR3 goes from the cysteine to the phenylalanine over 14 residues. Kept here is only the CDR3 DNA, which spans 42 bases and is read in frame from base 1. Trimming costs V 3 bases and J 1 base, and their ends lie 10 bases apart.

For this clone: It has no known antigen specificity. No base quality values were provided; no much bigger clone lies one nucleotide off.

Using the deep immunoSEQ assay, multiplex PCR amplified TCR CDR3 regions from genomic DNA. Genomic DNA extracted from each cell subset was distributed evenly over all wells of several immunoSEQ 96-well plates, and each plate served as one replicate. For sorted subsets, each replicate PCR was loaded with roughly 200 ng genomic DNA, equivalent to about 30,000 T cell genomes. The purified libraries were quantified using a Qubit 3.0 fluorometer, sized with a Bioanalyzer 2100, and then quantified again using the KAPA Library Quantification kit. Every immunoSEQ 96-well plate was sequenced on a separate single-read 150-cycle Illumina NextSeq 550 flow cell. The authors' analysis ran thus. Because only junctional sequences without quality scores were contained in the immunoSEQ output, filtering matching that applied to full-length reads could not be performed. Sequences were annotated with PyIR, a Python wrapper for IgBLAST v1.9, and V/J genes and CDR3 were assigned using IMGT germline references. Reads were removed for weak V/J assignments (E-value above 1e-6), missing CDR3, stop codons, out-of-frame junctions, or ambiguous translated residues. A V3J clonotype was defined by an identical inferred V gene, J gene, and CDR3 amino acid sequence. The percentage overlap between two repertoires was calculated by dividing the number of shared unique clonotypes by the size of the smaller repertoire. RTK rarefaction, the Chao1 estimator, and Recon v2.1 estimates of unobserved clonotypes were used to assess repertoire richness. OLGA was used to compute generation probabilities for all TCRbeta clonotypes that the gDNA method yielded from a handful of donors. TCRdb holds this immuneACCESS table with in-frame rearrangements only. Some clones are missing; in checked studies, unresolved V genes explain under half, and the rest has no known cause. The V and J calls and the clone size are those of that table, but D and trimming were determined from the DNA. This sample gives about 2 million clones in total; approximately 94% of them show up just once. The leading ten clones occupy 0.85% to 1.2% of the sample.

Findings and caveats that apply to the study as a whole: Even with the large sequencing depth, rarefaction of the sorted-subset datasets indicated that sequencing was incomplete. Sampling was restricted to blood, and TCR repertoires in tissues likely differ from the TCR repertoires found in blood. The small number of donors limited the genetic and exposure-history diversity represented. Based on pairwise subsampling, the degree of clonotype sharing among donors was expected to be affected by sequencing depth. Across several donors, approximately 4.6% of naive CD4, roughly 3.4% of naive CD8, under 2.5% of memory CD4, and roughly 0.41% of memory CD8 clonotypes were shared. Higher generation probabilities were observed for clonotypes shared by all four sorted-subset donors than for non-shared clonotypes. Naive subsets generally had larger estimated clonotype richness than memory subsets did.

This TCR was recovered from a man between 18 and 29 years old in good health. The V and J genes are TRBV5-6 and TRBJ1-2, with TRBD1 as a weak D call on 5 bases. The specimen sequenced was naive CD8+ T cells sorted from blood. The sample's cell subset or site label, decoded: CD45RA+CCR7+. The sequenced DNA: TGTGCCAGCAGCTCTTCGACAGTTAACTATGGCTACACCTTC. It translates as CASSSSTVNYGYTF.